The 29 T cell receptor delta chains given below trace back to one sample, sequenced in a study of γδ T cells in repeated Plasmodium falciparum infection. TCRdb used CATT to re-call clones from the multiplex PCR reads. This table holds some 51,000 delta-chain clones, 1.5% to 2% found once. Flow sorting of PBMC yielded separate Vgamma9/Vdelta2+ and Vdelta2-negative gammadelta T cell populations for bulk repertoire analysis. Sequenced input: gamma-delta T cells from blood. The receptors were sampled from a pool of human donors (malaria-infected and uninfected, not separated).

About this clone itself: This sequence is one base from a far larger clone and is likely a read error. Different DNA sequences within this sample yield the same CDR3. The rearrangement uses TRDV1 and TRDJ1; D is perhaps TRDD3 (5 bases). Since TCRdb gives no J gene, matching the DNA to germline was used here to assign it. V was trimmed by 1 base and J by 2 bases, leaving 29 bases between them. Germline CDR1 TSWWSYY, CDR2 QGS. The CDR3 runs to 21 residues. The chain's CDR3 is CALGEPSFTNLHLRGTDKLIF. The DNA for the CDR3 is TGTGCTCTTGGGGAACCGAGCTTCACTAATCTACACCTCAGGGGGACCGATAAACTCATCTTT.

This clone was counted a few times. The likely explanation is a read error, given a far larger clone one base away. Other nucleotide sequences in the sample specify the same CDR3. The chain links TRDV1 to TRDJ1; D is tentatively TRDD2 or TRDD3 (6 bases each). TCRdb is silent on the J gene; assignment here came from matching the DNA to germline. From germline, CDR1 is TSWWSYY and CDR2 QGS. CDR3 length: 17 amino acids. CDR3 region: CALGEAFPPLGTDKLIF. The DNA of the CDR3 is TGTGCTCTTGGGGAGGCCTTCCCCCCACTGGGCACCGACAAACTCATCTTT.

Worth noting for this clone: A single base is all that separates this from a far larger clone, so a read error is likely. The sample has other DNA sequences that encode this CDR3 too. No J gene was called, and the V gene is TRDV1; TRDD3 is the table's D call and was not checked against the DNA. This CDR3 contains 21 residues. Germline V CDR1 and CDR2: TSWWSYY, QGS. The CDR3 nucleotides read TGTGCTCTTGGGGAACCCCGTTTCCTACGTAGGTGGGGGATACCAACCGATAAACTCATTTTT. It specifies CALGEPRFLRRWGIPTDKLIF.

This clone was recorded many times. The amino acid sequence in TCRdb belongs to a much larger clone and departs from this DNA's translation at residue 15, likely a sequencing read error; the sequence shown is translated from the DNA. The V gene is TRDV3, but the J gene lacks a call; the table calls TRDD3, which could not be checked here. CDR3 length: 16 amino acids. The germline V gene has CDR1 TVYSNPD and CDR2 GDNSRS (reference sequence). Written as DNA, the CDR3 is TGTGCCTTACCTACCCCGGGGGACGAATACACCGATAAACTCACCTTT. Translating gives CALPTPGDEYTDKLTF.

Ten or more counts support this clone. The protein held in TCRdb is that of a much larger clone and does not match this DNA's translation at residue 16, likely because of a read error; the protein shown is translated from the DNA. The genes are TRDV3 and TRDJ1; D perhaps matches TRDD2 (5 bases). The CDR3 is 17 amino acids. CDR1 is TVYSNPD and CDR2 is GDNSRS in the germline V gene (reference sequence). Written as DNA, the CDR3 is TGTGCCTCTACTTCTTCCCGGCTTCACACCCACACCGATAAACTCACCTTT. Translation gives CASTSSRLHTHTDKLTF.

This clone was counted between two and nine times. TCRdb's entry gives the protein of a much larger clone, which mismatches this DNA's translation at residue 7, likely from a read error; the protein reported here is translated from the DNA. This chain connects TRDV3 to TRDJ1; 7 bases are a match to TRDD3. Here the J gene was assigned by germline matching of the DNA, as TCRdb has none. The J segment lost 0 bases and the V segment lost 1 base, leaving 23 bases of the junction unmatched. This CDR3 is 20 amino acids long. CDR1 is TVYSNPD and CDR2 is GDNSRS in the germline V gene (reference sequence). The CDR3 sequence: CAFISSTTVWGARNTDKLIF. Written as DNA, the CDR3 is TGTGCCTTTATATCTTCCACTACAGTCTGGGGGGCCAGGAACACCGATAAACTCATCTTT.

This clone was recorded a few times. This likely reflects a read error, since a far larger clone is one base away. This chain joins TRDV1 and TRDJ2; the match to TRDD3 covers 12 bases. Germline matching of the DNA provided the J gene here, since TCRdb leaves it blank. CDR1 TSWWSYY and CDR2 QGS come from the germline V gene. The length of the CDR3 is 24 residues. The CDR3 bases are TGTGCTCTTGGGGAACTGAAAAACCTTCCTACATATACTGGGGGATACCCTTTGACGGCACAACTCTTCTTT. Amino acids: CALGELKNLPTYTGGYPLTAQLFF.

The chain is built from TRDV2 and TRDJ1; 11 bases agree with TRDD3. The J gene comes from matching the DNA to germline here; TCRdb lacks it. Trimming at V came to 3 bases and at J to 3 bases, leaving 5 bases not matched to a gene. The CDR3 is 15 residues long. In germline, CDR1 is GEAIGNYY, CDR2 EKD. The CDR3 bases are TGTGCCTGTGACTACTGGGGGATATCCGCCGATAAACTCATCTTT. This codes for CACDYWGISADKLIF.

Points on this clone: Translating this DNA gives a protein that differs at residue 11 from the TCRdb one, which belongs to a much larger clone; a read error is likely, and the protein shown is this translation. The chain couples TRDV3 to TRDJ1; 8 nucleotides line up with TRDD3. No J gene was available from TCRdb, and it was assigned here by a germline match of the DNA. The CDR3 has 20 residues. Losses at the gene ends were 3 bases for V and 0 bases for J; bases not matched to a gene: 24. CDR1 and CDR2 from the germline V gene are TVYSNPD and GDNSRS (reference sequence). The CDR3 spells CALLGEEIWGIPIYTDKLIF. The CDR3 region has the DNA TGTGCCTTACTGGGCGAGGAAATATGGGGGATCCCTATTTACACCGATAAACTCATCTTT.

Only a few counts were recorded for this clone. The likely explanation is a read error, given a far larger clone one base away. At the DNA level, this CDR3 is encoded by other sequences in the same sample as well. This chain links TRDV1 with TRDJ1; the match to TRDD3 covers 12 bases. The CDR3 spans 23 residues. After removal of 1 base from V and 0 bases from J, the junction contained 21 bases not matched to a gene. Germline loops: CDR1 TSWWSYY, CDR2 QGS. CDR3 in amino acids: CALGERILPYTGGYRAYTDKLIF. As DNA, the CDR3 is TGTGCTCTTGGGGAACGGATCCTCCCCTATACTGGGGGATACCGGGCGTACACCGATAAACTCATCTTT.

This clone showed up many times. A far larger clone differs by one base, so this is likely a read error. The chain employs TRDV2 and TRDJ1; 8 nucleotides align to TRDD3. V lost 1 base, J lost 13 bases, and 16 bases stayed unmatched. Germline V gene data show CDR1 as GEAIGNYY and CDR2 as EKD. This CDR3 contains 15 residues. DNA for the CDR3: TGTGCCTGTGACACGGTAGGGCTGGGGGACCGTAACCCCATCTTT. Amino acid sequence: CACDTVGLGDRNPIF.

In its sample, this clone was seen many times. TCRdb's listed protein matches a much larger clone and diverges from this DNA's translation at residue 11, likely through a read error; the protein shown comes from the DNA. The CDR3 DNA sequence: TGTGCCTGTGACACAGTCGCTCCAATCCGCGGTACAAGGCGCGGCGATAAACTCATCTTT. The encoded protein is CACDTVAPIRGTRRGDKLIF. The chain employs TRDV2 and TRDJ1, with D uncertain. TCRdb lists no J gene, so it was determined here by aligning the DNA to germline. V lost 1 base and J 4 bases, leaving 30 bases between the germline ends. Germline V gene lookup returns CDR1 GEAIGNYY and CDR2 EKD. The CDR3 runs 20 residues.

In the case of this clone: Only one base separates this from a far larger clonotype, so it likely reflects a read error. The sample contains more than one DNA sequence encoding this CDR3. The rearrangement links TRDV1 to TRDJ1; D perhaps matches TRDD3 (5 bases). TCRdb records no J gene; here it was assigned by comparing the DNA to germline. CDR3 size: 15 residues. CDR1 is TSWWSYY and CDR2 is QGS in the germline V gene. CDR3 region: CALGEKIESTDKLIF. CDR3 sequence (DNA): TGCGCTCTTGGGGAAAAGATTGAGAGCACCGATAAACTCATCTTT.

As to this clone: The protein in TCRdb stems from a much larger clone and differs at residue 6 from this DNA's translation, likely a read error; here the protein is translated from the DNA. This chain joins TRDV3 and TRDJ1; possibly TRDD3 for D (6 bases). Here the J gene came from matching the DNA to germline, since TCRdb omits it. V was cut by 2 bases and J by 0 bases, with 31 bases left in between. The CDR3 has 20 amino acids. Germline assignment: CDR1 TVYSNPD and CDR2 GDNSRS (reference sequence). CDR3: CAFPQPRIGGPRKYTDKLIF. CDR3 DNA: TGTGCCTTTCCACAACCACGCATTGGGGGTCCACGAAAGTACACCGATAAACTCATCTTT. Complete variable domain (other parts from reference TRDV3 and TRDJ1): CDKVTQSSPDQTVASGSEVVLLCTYDTVYSNPDLFWYRIRPDYSFQFVFYGDNSRSEGADFTQGRFSVKHILTQKAFHLVISPVRTEDSATYYCAFPQPRIGGPRKYTDKLIFGKGTRVTVEP.

This clone was picked up a small number of times. The protein held in TCRdb is that of a much larger clone and does not match this DNA's translation at residue 4, likely because of a read error; the protein shown is translated from the DNA. The chain joins TRDV3 to TRDJ1; D is ambiguous. The J gene was not available in TCRdb and was assigned here by matching the DNA to germline segments. Germline-derived CDR1 and CDR2 are TVYSNPD and GDNSRS (reference sequence). Trimming removed 1 base from V and 2 bases from J, with 17 bases in between. The CDR3 length is 15 residues. CDR3 bases: TGTGCCTTTACCCGTGAGGGCCCTGGAACCGATAAACTCATCTTT. It yields the protein CAFTREGPGTDKLIF.

In regard to this clone: TCRdb attributes to this sequence the protein of a much larger clone, which differs from the DNA translation at residue 10; a read error is likely, and the protein displayed is translated from the DNA. The same CDR3 also results from other DNA sequences found in this sample. The chain links TRDV1 to TRDJ1; D possibly corresponds to TRDD3 (6 bases). Here the J gene was assigned by germline matching of the DNA, as TCRdb has none. V was shortened by 0 bases and J by 4 bases, with 15 bases between the two germline ends. This CDR3 is built from 16 residues. Germline CDR1 and CDR2: TSWWSYY and QGS. CDR3 coding DNA: TGTGCTCTTGGGGAACTACGGTGGGGGGTAATCGATAAACTCATCTTT. Its protein is CALGELRWGVIDKLIF.

Only a few counts were recorded for this clone. It differs at one base from a far larger clone, so likely a read error. The sample has other DNA sequences that encode this CDR3 too. The chain has TRDV2 and TRDJ1; 9 positions agree with TRDD3. CDR3 length equals 20 residues. CDR1 and CDR2 (germline): GEAIGNYY, EKD. The junction had 20 bases not matched to a gene; V was cut back by 2 bases and J by 2 bases. Written as DNA, the CDR3 is TGTGCCTGTGACAGACTGCTGGGGGATTCGCTAGACCGACATACCGATAAACTCATCTTT. Protein: CACDRLLGDSLDRHTDKLIF.

As to this clone: This sequence is one base from a far larger clone and is likely a read error. The identical CDR3 is also encoded by other nucleotide sequences in the sample. The chain recombines TRDV1 with TRDJ1, with 9 bases matching TRDD3. The J gene, left out of TCRdb, was set here by checking the DNA against germline. The CDR3 consists of 22 residues. Germline values: CDR1 TSWWSYY, CDR2 QGS. CDR3 DNA sequence: TGCGCTCTTGGGGAACAAGTCCCACTCCACATCGGAGCAGGGGATACGACCGATAAACTCATCTTT. It codes for CALGEQVPLHIGAGDTTDKLIF.

In regard to this clone: A read error likely explains why the TCRdb protein, taken from a much larger clone, differs from this DNA's translation at residue 11; the protein shown is translated from the DNA. V and J are TRDV1 and TRDJ1; 9 bases line up with TRDD3. The J gene, missing from TCRdb, was assigned here through DNA to germline matching. The V gene's germline CDR1 is TSWWSYY and CDR2 QGS. V was pared by 2 bases and J by 0 bases, with 28 bases of the junction left unmatched. The CDR3 consists of 24 residues. The CDR3 region is CALGEYSPFNEASWGILYTDKLIF. CDR3 DNA: TGTGCTCTTGGGGAATACTCTCCGTTTAATGAGGCTAGCTGGGGGATCTTGTACACCGATAAACTCATCTTT.

To note about this clone: A read error is the likely source, as a far larger clone sits one nucleotide away. The same CDR3 can be traced to other DNA sequences in this sample. For the V gene the call is TRDV3; the J gene has no call. Germline V lookup: CDR1 TVYSNPD, CDR2 GDNSRS (reference sequence). The CDR3 is made up of 16 amino acids. As DNA, the CDR3 is TGTGCCTTTAACCCGCCCTGCAACCCAGACACCGATAAACTCATCTTC. It codes for CAFNPPCNPDTDKLIF.

As regards this clone: The protein TCRdb lists belongs to a much larger clone and differs from this DNA's translation at residue 8, which points to a read error; the protein shown is made from the DNA. The rearrangement joins TRDV3 to TRDJ1, with TRDD3 identical over 9 bases. Germline assignment: CDR1 TVYSNPD and CDR2 GDNSRS (reference sequence). Germline trimming cut 3 bases from V and 4 bases from J; bases unmatched to any gene: 6. This CDR3 spans 13 amino acids. CDR3 protein: CALSTGGNDKLIF. As DNA, the CDR3 is TGTGCCTTAAGTACTGGGGGAAACGATAAACTCATCTTT.

A few counts support this clone. Only one base separates this from a far larger clonotype, so it likely reflects a read error. The same CDR3 is also encoded by other DNA sequences in this sample. The rearrangement links TRDV3 to TRDJ1; 8 bases line up with TRDD3. Germline matching of the DNA provided the J gene here, since TCRdb leaves it blank. Germline values: CDR1 TVYSNPD, CDR2 GDNSRS (reference sequence). The CDR3 consists of 21 residues. Trimming cost V 5 bases and J 0 bases; bases outside gene matches: 29. The CDR3, as DNA: TGTGCCCTGACCGAACCTTCCCCAATCGAAGGGGGGGATATCCACACCGATAAACTCATCTTT. Translation gives CALTEPSPIEGGDIHTDKLIF. The whole variable domain, remainder taken from reference TRDV3 and TRDJ1, is CDKVTQSSPDQTVASGSEVVLLCTYDTVYSNPDLFWYRIRPDYSFQFVFYGDNSRSEGADFTQGRFSVKHILTQKAFHLVISPVRTEDSATYYCALTEPSPIEGGDIHTDKLIFGKGTRVTVEP.

About this clone itself: TCRdb assigns this DNA the protein of a much larger clone, which departs from its translation at residue 17; this likely reflects a read error, and the protein shown comes from translating the DNA. CDR3 protein: CAFIHPTHWGITTIYTGKLIF. The CDR3 DNA is TGTGCCTTTATCCACCCTACGCACTGGGGGATAACGACGATTTACACCGGTAAACTCATCTTT. The gene calls are TRDV3 and TRDJ1, with 11 nucleotides matching TRDD3. As TCRdb names no J gene, one was assigned here on the basis of a DNA match to germline. Germline loops: CDR1 TVYSNPD, CDR2 GDNSRS (reference sequence). This CDR3 contains 21 residues.

This clone was recorded many times. TCRdb's protein, taken from a much larger clone, differs from this DNA's translation at residue 8, likely owing to a read error; the protein displayed comes from the DNA. This chain uses TRDV1 with TRDJ1, with TRDD3 matching over 9 bases. In germline, CDR1 is TSWWSYY, CDR2 QGS. V shed 4 bases and J 0 bases; nucleotides not matched to a gene: 24. CDR3 length: 22 residues. This CDR3 is CALGGTFEVAPVWGIYTDKLIF. CDR3 nucleotide sequence: TGTGCTCTTGGGGGGACGTTTGAGGTTGCGCCGGTCTGGGGGATTTACACCGATAAACTCATCTTT.

This clone was seen at least ten times. A read error is likely here: a far larger clone is one base away. Additional DNA sequences in this sample encode the identical CDR3. The chain couples TRDV2 to TRDJ1, with 13 bases lining up with TRDD3. J lost 0 bases, V lost 0 bases, and 21 bases had no gene match. The CDR3 is 23 amino acids. Germline CDR1 reads GEAIGNYY; CDR2 reads EKD. CDR3 residues: CACDTVKGQILGDTDRYTDKLIF. The CDR3 DNA is TGTGCCTGTGACACCGTAAAAGGCCAGATACTGGGGGATACGGACAGGTACACCGATAAACTCATCTTT.

This clone was seen many times. A far larger clone is just one base off, so this is likely a read error. Other DNA sequences of this sample code for an identical CDR3. This chain joins TRDV2 and TRDJ1, with 11 bases matching TRDD3. The J gene, left out of TCRdb, was set here by checking the DNA against germline. The V and J ends lost 0 bases and 0 bases, in that order; junction bases with no gene match: 11. Germline V gives CDR1 GEAIGNYY, CDR2 EKD. The CDR3 has 19 amino acids. The CDR3 DNA follows: TGTGCCTGTGACACCGTGGGTGGGGGATACGTGGGGTACACCGATAAACTCATCTTT. As protein: CACDTVGGGYVGYTDKLIF.

Note on this clone: The mismatch at residue 8 between this DNA's translation and the TCRdb protein of a much larger clone likely reflects a read error; the protein shown is translated from the DNA. J is TRDJ1 and V is TRDV3; tentatively, D is TRDD2 or TRDD3 (5 bases each). No J segment appears in TCRdb, so it was assigned here by matching the sequence to germline. This CDR3 region has 16 residues. Germline V gene data show CDR1 as TVYSNPD and CDR2 as GDNSRS (reference sequence). Trimming left V 3 bases short and J 0 bases short, with 20 bases between. The CDR3: CALPTPGGEYTDKLIF. The CDR3 coding sequence is TGTGCCTTACCTACCCCGGGGGGCGAATACACCGATAAACTCATCTTT.

In its sample, this clone ranks as large. The same CDR3 also results from other DNA sequences found in this sample. CDR3 protein: CACDTVIPYSDWGIGTNYTDKLIF. The CDR3 DNA reads as TGTGCCTGTGACACCGTTATCCCTTACTCAGACTGGGGGATAGGAACGAATTACACCGATAAACTCATCTTT. V is TRDV2 and J is TRDJ1; TRDD3 matches at 11 bases. CDR3 size: 24 residues. Trimming cost V 0 bases and J 0 bases; bases outside gene matches: 26. Germline values: CDR1 GEAIGNYY, CDR2 EKD.

As to this clone: TCRdb lists the protein of a much larger clone for this DNA, which differs at residue 6, so this is likely a read error; the protein given here is translated from the DNA itself. This chain uses TRDV2 with TRDJ1; the match to TRDD3 covers 8 bases. Since TCRdb gives no J gene, matching the DNA to germline was used here to assign it. Germline V gene lookup returns CDR1 GEAIGNYY and CDR2 EKD. The V and J ends lost 4 bases and 0 bases, in that order; junction bases with no gene match: 21. This CDR3 has 20 amino acids. As DNA, the CDR3 is TGTGCCTGTGATGGAATGCCCCCCTCTGGGGGACCCGACTACACCGATAAACTCATCTTT. This gives the protein CACDGMPPSGGPDYTDKLIF.